These 19 T cell receptor beta chains were sequenced from one sample in a study of blood T cells in healthy people across ages. A second roughly 6 to 12 cycle PCR used barcoded and J-beta primers. TCRdb itself ran the 5' RACE reads through MiXCR, one entry per CDR3 protein. In the table there are 850,000 to 1,000,000 distinct CDR3 sequences, roughly 50% of which are singletons. The sample was blood. The source of these receptors is a woman aged 60 to 75 in good health.

The rearrangement links TRBV20-1 to TRBJ2-7; D unresolved. This CDR3 is 12 amino acids long. V was shortened by 3 bases and J by 3 bases, with 9 bases between the two germline ends. Per germline, CDR1 DFQATT and CDR2 SNEGSKA (reference sequence). The CDR3 here is CSARADIYEQYF. CDR3 DNA sequence: TGCAGTGCTAGGGCAGACATCTACGAGCAGTACTTC.

V and J are TRBV9 and TRBJ2-3; TRBD1 is a possible D gene (5 bases). V was pared by 5 bases and J by 3 bases, with 16 bases between. Germline CDR1 reads SGDLS; CDR2 reads YYNGEE. The CDR3 length is 15 residues. Written as DNA, the CDR3 is TGTGCCAGCAGAGCTGGGGCAGCTAGGACAGATACGCAGTATTTT. Its translation is CASRAGAARTDTQYF.

Points on this clonotype: One end of the junction does not line up with germline, which may come from a read error. The V and J genes are TRBV25-1 and TRBJ1-2; possibly TRBD1 for D (6 bases). Germline CDR1 and CDR2: MGHDK and SYGVNS. The CDR3 extends over 14 amino acids. Here the CDR3 DNA reads TGTGCCGGCAGGAATTCAGGGGCGTTGGGTGGCTACACCTTC. This codes for CAGRNSGALGGYTF.

The chain recombines TRBV5-4 with TRBJ1-2, with D perhaps TRBD1 (6 bases). V lost 3 bases, J lost 5 bases, and 14 bases lay in between. Germline V gene lookup returns CDR1 SGHNT and CDR2 YYREEE (reference sequence). The CDR3 has 14 residues. The CDR3 DNA reads TGTGCCAGCAGCTCCGCAGGACAGAGATATGGCTACACCTTC. Protein: CASSSAGQRYGYTF.

This clonotype has just one count. The chain couples TRBV6-6 to TRBJ2-1; no firm D call. This CDR3 comprises 14 residues. The germline V gene has CDR1 MNHNY and CDR2 SVGAGI (reference sequence). Trimming shortened V by 0 bases and J by 4 bases, and 7 bases separated the two germline ends. CDR3 amino acids: CASSYSQEYNEQFF. The CDR3 DNA follows: TGTGCCAGCAGTTACTCGCAGGAATACAATGAGCAGTTCTTC.

The chain combines TRBV21-1 with TRBJ2-7; the table's D call of TRBD2 was not tested on the DNA. TRBV21-1 is given as a pseudogene. The CDR3 runs 17 residues. Here the CDR3 DNA reads TGTGCCAGCAGCAAAGACAAAGGCCACAACCTCCCCTACGAGCAGTACTTC. It codes for CASSKDKGHNLPYEQYF.

The V gene is TRBV20-1, the J gene TRBJ2-7, with TRBD2 identical over 7 bases. The CDR3 is 15 amino acids. CDR1 and CDR2 from the germline V gene are DFQATT and SNEGSKA (reference sequence). Germline trimming cut 2 bases from V and 3 bases from J; bases unmatched to any gene: 10. DNA of the CDR3: TGCAGTGCTAGATCGCAGGCCGGGACTAACTACGAGCAGTACTTC. Its protein is CSARSQAGTNYEQYF.

This clonotype has more than one count but fewer than ten. The DNA of the CDR3 is TGCGCCAGCAGCTTGCCCTCCTACAATGAGCAGTTCTTC. Translating it yields CASSLPSYNEQFF. The V call is TRBV5-1, the J call TRBJ2-1; D not certain. Germline V lookup: CDR1 SGHRS, CDR2 YFSETQ. The CDR3 loop spans 13 amino acids. V lost 1 base, J lost 0 bases, and 2 bases lay in between. Combining the CDR3 with reference TRBV5-1 and TRBJ2-1 gives the whole variable domain KAGVTQTPRYLIKTRGQQVTLSCSPISGHRSVSWYQQTPGQGLQFLFEYFSETQRNKGNFPGRFSGRQFSNSRSEMNVSTLELGDSALYLCASSLPSYNEQFFGPGTRLTVL.

This clonotype was seen only a few times. The chain uses TRBV12-3 or TRBV12-4 and TRBJ2-3, with TRBD2 identical over 7 bases. Trimming at V came to 6 bases and at J to 1 base, leaving 10 bases not matched to a gene. The CDR3 runs to 16 residues. CDR3 bases: TGTGCCAGCAGCCGCAGTCCTAGCGGCCGCACAGATACGCAGTATTTT. Translation: CASSRSPSGRTDTQYF.

The chain uses TRBV10-3 and TRBJ2-1, with D hard to call. V lost 1 base, J lost 4 bases, and 5 bases lay in between. Germline V gives CDR1 ENHRY, CDR2 SYGVKD. CDR3 length: 13 amino acids. CDR3 in DNA: TGTGCCATCAGTGAGTGGGGATACAATGAGCAGTTCTTC. Encoded protein: CAISEWGYNEQFF.

This chain joins TRBV14 and TRBJ2-7; 7 nucleotides match TRBD1. The V gene's germline CDR1 is SGHDN and CDR2 FVKESK. CDR3 length: 15 residues. After removal of 4 bases from V and 1 base from J, the junction contained 7 bases not matched to a gene. CDR3 residues: CASSLGQARSYEQYF. In DNA, the CDR3 is TGTGCCAGCAGCCTCGGACAGGCAAGGTCCTACGAGCAGTACTTC.

This clonotype has more than one count but fewer than ten. The CDR3 region has the DNA TGCGCCAGCAGCCAAAAAGGATGGTACAATGAGCAGTTCTTC. Translation gives CASSQKGWYNEQFF. The genes are TRBV4-3 and TRBJ2-1; no firm D call. Germline loops: CDR1 LGHNA, CDR2 YSLEER. The CDR3 length is 14 residues. The V end lost 2 bases, the J end lost 4 bases, and 9 bases lay between the germline ends.

The rearrangement uses TRBV6-2 or TRBV6-3 and TRBJ2-7, with 8 bases identical to TRBD2. The V and J ends lost 0 bases and 1 base, in that order; junction bases with no gene match: 8. This CDR3 spans 17 amino acids. Germline V lookup: CDR1 MNHEY, CDR2 SVGEGT. The CDR3 sequence is CASSYSMSGGPSYEQYF. CDR3 bases: TGTGCCAGCAGTTACTCTATGTCGGGAGGGCCGTCCTACGAGCAGTACTTC.

This clonotype appeared a few times. The J gene is TRBJ2-1, the V gene TRBV20-1; D tentatively reads TRBD1 or TRBD2 (5 bases each). Trimming removed 6 bases at V and 3 bases at J, with 12 bases between. CDR3 length: 13 residues. Per the germline V gene, CDR1 is DFQATT and CDR2 is SNEGSKA (reference sequence). The CDR3: CSANSGRYNEQFF. The CDR3 nucleotides read TGCAGTGCAAACTCGGGACGCTACAATGAGCAGTTCTTC.

V gene TRBV6-2 or TRBV6-3 combines with J gene TRBJ2-2; 8 bases align to TRBD2. Germline loops: CDR1 MNHEY, CDR2 SVGEGT. The CDR3 runs to 14 residues. The junction had 11 bases not matched to a gene; V was cut back by 11 bases and J by 6 bases. The CDR3 region has the DNA TGTGCCTCTCACGCGAGCGGGAGTTCCGGGGAGCTGTTTTTT. This codes for CASHASGSSGELFF.

This clonotype has a handful of counts. The V gene is TRBV25-1, the J gene TRBJ2-7; TRBD2 might be the D (5 bases). Germline CDR1 reads MGHDK; CDR2 reads SYGVNS. The CDR3 sequence is 14 residues long. The V end lost 5 bases, the J end lost 2 bases, and 13 bases lay between the germline ends. CDR3 bases: TGTGCCAGCAGTCACCGGACTGCCCCCTACGAGCAGTACTTC. Protein product: CASSHRTAPYEQYF.

This clonotype has ten or more counts. The chain uses TRBV29-1 and TRBJ2-7, with 11 bases aligning to TRBD2. Germline trimming cut 6 bases from V and 2 bases from J; bases unmatched to any gene: 12. Germline-derived CDR1 and CDR2 are SQVTM and ANQGSEA. The CDR3 totals 16 residues. CDR3 sequence reads: CSVPLAGGFSTYEQYF. The DNA for the CDR3 is TGCAGCGTCCCCCTAGCGGGAGGTTTCTCCACCTACGAGCAGTACTTC.

The chain carries TRBV7-8 and TRBJ2-7; no clear D gene. Germline V CDR1 and CDR2: SGHVS, FQNEAQ. This CDR3 spans 14 amino acids. The V end lost 5 bases, the J end lost 2 bases, and 13 bases lay between the germline ends. The DNA of the CDR3 is TGTGCCAGCAGCCCAGGCCCAGAACCCTACGAGCAGTACTTC. Protein sequence: CASSPGPEPYEQYF.

The gene calls are TRBV20-1 and TRBJ2-1; D uncertain. Germline lookup yields CDR1 DFQATT and CDR2 SNEGSKA (reference sequence). Trimming removed 3 bases at V and 15 bases at J, with 15 bases between. CDR3 size: 11 residues. The CDR3 loop is CSARIRYGSFF. DNA of the CDR3: TGCAGTGCTAGGATCCGGTACGGGTCGTTCTTC.